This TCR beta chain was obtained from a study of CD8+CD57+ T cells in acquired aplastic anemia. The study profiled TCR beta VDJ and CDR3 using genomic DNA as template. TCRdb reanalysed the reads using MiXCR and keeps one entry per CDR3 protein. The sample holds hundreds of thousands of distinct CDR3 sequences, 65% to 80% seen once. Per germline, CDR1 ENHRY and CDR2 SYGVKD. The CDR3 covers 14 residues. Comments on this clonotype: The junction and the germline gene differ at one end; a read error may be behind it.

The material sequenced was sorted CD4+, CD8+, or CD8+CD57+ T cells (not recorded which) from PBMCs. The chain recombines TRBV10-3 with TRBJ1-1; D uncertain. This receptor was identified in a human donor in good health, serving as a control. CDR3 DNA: TGTGCCAGCAGTGCGCCACAGATCTACACTGAAGCTTTCTTT. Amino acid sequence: CASSAPQIYTEAFF.